This T cell receptor beta chain was found in a study of patients and donors after allogeneic stem cell transplantation. J was trimmed by 1 base and V by 1 base; bases with no gene match: 2. CDR3 size: 17 residues. Germline CDR1 reads KGHDR; CDR2 reads SFDVKD. TCRdb itself ran the RT-PCR reads through MiXCR, one entry per CDR3 protein. The sample has 920,000 or so distinct CDR3 sequences, 15% to 20% seen once. This clonotype has only a few counts. The receptor was derived from a human donor who was either an allogeneic HSCT recipient or a stem cell or donor lymphocyte infusion donor (not recorded which). It is not recorded whose cells these are; they may come from a transplant donor. This chain joins TRBV24-1 and TRBJ2-2; 10 positions agree with TRBD1. The material sequenced was blood, either unsorted or a sorted T cell fraction (not recorded which). CDR3 loop: CATSDFGTGVNTGELFF. CDR3 bases: TGTGCCACCAGTGATTTTGGGACAGGGGTGAACACCGGGGAGCTGTTTTTT.